The present TCR beta chain was sequenced within a study of beta chain features in type 1 diabetes. Broader study findings: Sequencing of cDNA might inflate the share of cells that strongly express TCR.

What was sequenced were expressed TCRB transcripts, since all of the isolated RNA had been reverse transcribed. The repertoire was sequenced with immunoSEQ multiplex PCR; TCRdb's copy has only in-frame clones and lacks some. The sample carries some 410,000 clones, 9.5% to 12% recorded once. The V gene lost 3 bases and the J gene lost 0 bases, with 12 bases spanning the gap. The germline CDR1 and CDR2 sequences are SGHRS and YFSETQ. The CDR3 is made up of 16 amino acids. For this clone: The target antigen is unknown.

This sequence originates from a woman aged 18-29 years in good health. The J gene is TRBJ1-4, the V gene TRBV5-1, with D unresolved. The sequenced material came from naive CD4+ T cells from blood. The CDR3: CASSSGSITTNEKLFF. CDR3 coding DNA: TGCGCCAGCAGCTCGGGGTCTATCACAACTAATGAAAAACTGTTTTTT.